What follows are 5 T cell receptor beta chains derived from one specimen sequenced in a study of shared clonotypes between healthy human individuals. Measured with immunoSEQ multiplex PCR; TCRdb has only the in-frame clones, and not every one. The data show over a million clones, 78% seen once. Sequenced: memory CD4+ T cells from PBMCs. Regarding subset: CD45RA-negative fraction. The receptors here all came from a man younger than 35 in good health. Some clones in this sample may be carry-over from other donors' samples.

This clone showed up just a few times. The chain uses TRBV11-3 and TRBJ2-2; D tentatively fits TRBD1 or TRBD2 (5 bases each). From germline, CDR1 is SGHNT and CDR2 YENEEA. The CDR3 loop spans 15 amino acids. Trimming stripped 5 bases from V and 1 base from J, with 11 bases between. In DNA, the CDR3 is TGTGCCAGCAGCCCCTTGAGGGGGAACACCGGGGAGCTGTTTTTT. Its translation is CASSPLRGNTGELFF. Full variable domain (missing parts from reference TRBV11-3 and TRBJ2-2): EAGVVQSPRYKIIEKKQPVAFWCNPISGHNTLYWYLQNLGQGPELLIRYENEEAVDDSQLPKDRFSAERLKGVDSTLKIQPAELGDSAVYLCASSPLRGNTGELFFGEGSRLTVL.

The chain combines TRBV29-1 with TRBJ2-7; 10 bases are a match to TRBD2. The CDR3 has 14 amino acids. The V segment lost 6 bases and the J segment 6 bases; nucleotides outside the gene matches: 11. Germline V CDR1 and CDR2: SQVTM, ANQGSEA. Here the CDR3 DNA reads TGCAGCGTCAGCGGAGCTAGCGGGAGAGGCGAGCAGTACTTC. Translating gives CSVSGASGRGEQYF.

The rearrangement links TRBV28 to TRBJ2-7, with TRBD2 matching 7 bases. Germline CDR1 and CDR2: MDHEN and SYDVKM. Trimming cost V 6 bases and J 0 bases; bases outside gene matches: 8. This CDR3 region has 15 residues. The CDR3 nucleotides are TGTGCCAGCAGCTACCCGGGGGGATCCTCCTACGAGCAGTACTTC. It translates to CASSYPGGSSYEQYF.

In this sample, this clone turned up once. This chain connects TRBV7-9 to TRBJ2-7; perhaps TRBD1 as D (5 bases). V shed 6 bases and J shed 6 bases, with 18 bases lying between them. The CDR3 runs to 14 residues. From germline, CDR1 is SEHNR and CDR2 FQNEAQ (reference sequence). For the CDR3, the DNA is TGTGCCAGCAGTCCGACAGCCGGCATAGCCGAGCAGTACTTC. This encodes CASSPTAGIAEQYF.

The chain uses TRBV28 and TRBJ2-2; 8 nucleotides align to TRBD1. The CDR3 has 15 residues. V gave up 3 bases and J gave up 5 bases; unmatched junction bases: 5. CDR1 and CDR2 from the germline V gene are MDHEN and SYDVKM. The CDR3 coding sequence is TGTGCCAGCAGTTTTCGGACAGGGAAAACCGGGGAGCTGTTTTTT. This encodes CASSFRTGKTGELFF.